One and the same sample provided the 16 T cell receptor beta chains below, sequenced in a study of cytomegalovirus exposure and HLA in healthy donors. PCR amplification relied on 60 Vbeta primers (plus 13 Jbeta primers). TCRdb keeps only in-frame clones here, not all; method: immunoSEQ multiplex PCR. The table shows about 140,000 clones, with more than 60% occurring only once. The sequencing input was PBMCs. These TCRs come from a man between 18 and 35 years old in good health and CMV-seropositive.

As to this clone: Sequence at one end of the junction differs from germline and may be a read error. The V call is TRBV30, the J call TRBJ2-1; 7 nucleotides match TRBD2. Germline loops: CDR1 GTSNPN, CDR2 SVGIG (reference sequence). CDR3 length: 15 amino acids. For the CDR3, the DNA is TGTCCCTGGAGTGTAGGACTTAGCGGGTCCAATGAGCAGTTCTTC. This translates into CPWSVGLSGSNEQFF. Complete variable domain (other parts from reference TRBV30 and TRBJ2-1): SQTIHQWPATLVQPVGSPLSLECTVEGTSNPNLYWYRQAAGRGLQLLFYSVGIGQISSEVPQNLSASRPQDRQFILSSKKLLLSDSGFYLCPWSVGLSGSNEQFFGPGTRLTVL.

The rearrangement uses TRBV28 and TRBJ2-7, with TRBD2 identical over 11 bases. Trimming at V came to 9 bases and at J to 5 bases, leaving 6 bases not matched to a gene. The germline gives CDR1 MDHEN, CDR2 SYDVKM. The CDR3 runs to 13 residues. The CDR3 nucleotides are TGTGCCAGTGTACTAGCGGGAGACCACGAGCAGTACTTC. Protein: CASVLAGDHEQYF.

The chain is built from TRBV28 and TRBJ1-2; 9 positions agree with TRBD1. This CDR3 region has 14 residues. Germline CDR1 MDHEN, CDR2 SYDVKM. The ends lost 5 bases at V and 7 bases at J; junction bases unmatched: 8. CDR3 sequence reads: CASSPPGQGLGYTF. CDR3 sequence (DNA): TGTGCCAGCAGTCCTCCGGGACAGGGTCTTGGCTACACCTTC.

The chain recombines TRBV28 with TRBJ2-7; D is undetermined. The CDR3 length is 11 residues. The germline V gene encodes CDR1 MDHEN and CDR2 SYDVKM. V was pared by 6 bases and J by 3 bases, with 6 bases between. The CDR3 region is CASRTRYEQYF. In DNA, the CDR3 is TGTGCCAGCAGAACACGCTACGAGCAGTACTTC.

V usage is TRBV27 and J usage is TRBJ2-1, with D perhaps TRBD1 (5 bases). Germline lookup yields CDR1 MNHEY and CDR2 SMNVEV (reference sequence). The ends were cut back, 3 bases at V and 9 bases at J, with 18 bases in the middle. This CDR3 is built from 15 residues. CDR3 amino acids: CASSFDNVARGEQFF. For the CDR3, the DNA is TGTGCCAGCAGTTTTGATAACGTCGCTAGGGGTGAGCAGTTCTTC.

V and J are TRBV29-1 and TRBJ2-6; 7 bases agree with TRBD1. This CDR3 has 16 residues. Trimming cost V 4 bases and J 0 bases; bases outside gene matches: 6. Per germline, CDR1 SQVTM and CDR2 ANQGSEA. CDR3 nucleotides: TGCAGCGTTGCAGGGGGAGAAGACTCTGGGGCCAACGTCCTGACTTTC. Its protein is CSVAGGEDSGANVLTF. Variable domain in full (rest from reference TRBV29-1 and TRBJ2-6): SAVISQKPSRDICQRGTSLTIQCQVDSQVTMMFWYRQQPGQSLTLIATANQGSEATYESGFVIDKFPISRPNLTFSTLTVSNMSPEDSSIYLCSVAGGEDSGANVLTFGAGSRLTVL.

The rearrangement uses TRBV4-2 and TRBJ2-2, with D tentatively TRBD2 (5 bases). Looked up from germline, CDR1 is LGHNA and CDR2 is YNFKEQ. The CDR3 sequence is 16 residues long. V was cut by 4 bases and J by 2 bases, with 14 bases left in between. CDR3 residues: CASSPRGSSNTGELFF. CDR3 DNA sequence: TGTGCCAGCAGCCCCCGCGGGTCTTCCAACACCGGGGAGCTGTTTTTT.

The rearrangement uses TRBV10-3 and TRBJ2-5; the D is unclear. The CDR3 is made up of 14 amino acids. CDR1 ENHRY and CDR2 SYGVKD come from the germline V gene. With 2 bases removed from V and 5 bases from J, the gap between germline ends came to 12 bases. For the CDR3, the DNA is TGTGCCATCAGTGAGGGTAGTACTCGTGAGACCCAGTACTTC. Translated, it gives CAISEGSTRETQYF.

The genes are TRBV2 and TRBJ2-7, with TRBD2 matching 8 bases. This CDR3 comprises 15 residues. The germline CDR1 and CDR2 sequences are SNHLY and FYNNEI. J was trimmed by 3 bases and V by 3 bases; bases with no gene match: 7. The CDR3 is CASSEWREAHYEQYF. In DNA form, the CDR3 reads TGTGCCAGCAGTGAGTGGCGGGAGGCCCACTACGAGCAGTACTTC.

The rearrangement joins TRBV19 to TRBJ2-1; 9 nucleotides agree with TRBD2. J was trimmed by 1 base and V by 6 bases; bases with no gene match: 4. Germline values: CDR1 LNHDA, CDR2 SQIVND (reference sequence). The length of the CDR3 is 15 residues. DNA for the CDR3: TGTGCCAGTAGGCCAGCGGGAGGATCCTACAATGAGCAGTTCTTC. This codes for CASRPAGGSYNEQFF.

The CDR3 reads CASGGGYGELFF. CDR3 in DNA: TGTGCCAGCGGCGGAGGGTACGGGGAGCTGTTTTTT. The rearrangement uses TRBV2 and TRBJ2-2, with TRBD2 as a possible D gene (6 bases). This CDR3 comprises 12 residues. CDR1 is SNHLY and CDR2 is FYNNEI in the germline V gene. Trimming removed 8 bases at V and 7 bases at J, with 11 bases between.

The chain uses TRBV11-2 and TRBJ2-7, with 8 bases aligning to TRBD1. The V and J ends lost 5 bases and 2 bases, in that order; junction bases with no gene match: 5. The CDR3 is 14 amino acids. Per germline, CDR1 SGHAT and CDR2 FQNNGV. CDR3 nucleotide sequence: TGTGCCAGCAGCCCGGGACAGGTTCCCTACGAGCAGTACTTC. The encoded protein is CASSPGQVPYEQYF. Full variable domain (remainder filled in from reference TRBV11-2 and TRBJ2-7): EAGVAQSPRYKIIEKRQSVAFWCNPISGHATLYWYQQILGQGPKLLIQFQNNGVVDDSQLPKDRFSAERLKGVDSTLKIQPAKLEDSAVYLCASSPGQVPYEQYFGPGTRLTVT.

This clone was counted a single time. The chain links TRBV6-6 to TRBJ2-7; D unresolved. Germline V CDR1 and CDR2: MNHNY, SVGAGI (reference sequence). V was clipped by 8 bases and J by 2 bases, with 16 bases between them. The CDR3 length is 14 residues. The CDR3 DNA reads TGTGCCAGCGGGCCTCTGGCGTTAACCTACGAGCAGTACTTC. Translating gives CASGPLALTYEQYF.

This chain joins TRBV9 and TRBJ2-3; weak D call: TRBD2 (6 bases). V shed 0 bases and J shed 3 bases, with 11 bases lying between them. The germline CDR1 and CDR2 sequences are SGDLS and YYNGEE. This CDR3 has 15 amino acids. CDR3: CASSVAGAGTDTQYF. The CDR3, as DNA: TGTGCCAGCAGCGTAGCGGGAGCCGGAACAGATACGCAGTATTTT.

The chain couples TRBV19 to TRBJ2-2, with a weak D call TRBD1 (6 bases). This CDR3 is built from 15 residues. Germline CDR1 reads LNHDA; CDR2 reads SQIVND (reference sequence). The V gene lost 7 bases and the J gene lost 1 base, with 13 bases spanning the gap. This CDR3 is CASKTGTLNTGELFF. The DNA for the CDR3 is TGTGCCAGTAAAACCGGGACACTGAACACCGGGGAGCTGTTTTTT.

The chain recombines TRBV19 with TRBJ2-7; a possible D gene is TRBD1 (6 bases). The CDR3 runs to 13 residues. Trimming took off 6 bases at V and 5 bases at J, with 14 bases between the two ends. Germline lookup yields CDR1 LNHDA and CDR2 SQIVND (reference sequence). This CDR3 reads CASSYRVGHEQYF. CDR3 bases: TGTGCCAGTAGCTACAGGGTTGGGCACGAGCAGTACTTC.